The TCR beta chain described here comes from a study of shared clonotypes between healthy human individuals. The study's findings and limits: Several donors had 5% to 6% of their naive CD4 clonotypes in common.

Regarding this clone: Its antigen remains unknown.

The trim removed 7 bases at V and 0 bases at J, leaving 9 bases unmatched. Germline V lookup: CDR1 MDHEN, CDR2 SYDVKM. The CDR3 has 16 amino acids. Investigators spread the genomic DNA of each subset evenly over several immunoSEQ plates. Some clones are missing from TCRdb's copy, which holds only in-frame ones; the method was immunoSEQ multiplex PCR. Among approximately 500,000 clones listed, 90% to 96% were seen once. Sequenced: naive CD4+ T cells sorted from blood. Indicated subset: CD45RA+ positively selected. The V gene is TRBV28, the J gene TRBJ2-1; 7 bases are shared with TRBD2. This sequence was found in a woman aged 30 to 39 in good health. CDR3 in DNA: TGTGCCAGCACCGGTGGGGGGAGGGGCTCCTACAATGAGCAGTTCTTC. Translating it yields CASTGGGRGSYNEQFF.